These 5 T cell receptor beta chains were sequenced from one sample in a study of cytomegalovirus exposure and HLA in healthy donors (dated by TCRdb to 2015 to 2018). The library was produced with the immunoSEQ multiplex PCR assay. TCRdb retrieved this table from immuneACCESS and kept in-frame rearrangements only. Not all clones are present; in checked studies, unresolved V genes account for under half, and no reason is known for the remainder. The sample data list 60,000 or so clones, and 90% of these were observed just once. The ten largest clones represent about 0.95% of the sample. Sequenced sample: PBMCs. The receptors originated from a man younger than 30 in good health and CMV-seronegative.

J is TRBJ1-2 and V is TRBV7-9, with 10 bases fitting TRBD1. This CDR3 spans 16 amino acids. Losses at the gene ends were 0 bases for V and 7 bases for J; bases not matched to a gene: 8. Germline CDR1 is SEHNR and CDR2 is FQNEAQ (reference sequence). CDR3 protein: CASSLAPGQGRGGYTF. Written as DNA, the CDR3 is TGTGCCAGCAGCTTAGCCCCGGGACAGGGGAGAGGTGGCTACACCTTC. The full variable domain, rest sourced from reference TRBV7-9 and TRBJ1-2, is DTGVSQNPRHKITKRGQNVTFRCDPISEHNRLYWYRQTLGQGPEFLTYFQNEAQLEKSRLLSDRFSAERPKGSFSTLEIQRTEQGDSAMYLCASSLAPGQGRGGYTFGSGTRLTVV.

V is TRBV11-2 and J is TRBJ2-7; 10 positions agree with TRBD2. This CDR3 comprises 17 residues. Germline loops: CDR1 SGHAT, CDR2 FQNNGV. J was trimmed by 4 bases and V by 0 bases; bases with no gene match: 9. This chain's CDR3 is CASSLERGTSAPYEQYF. The CDR3 nucleotides are TGTGCCAGCAGCTTAGAGAGGGGGACTAGCGCACCTTACGAGCAGTACTTC.

The chain links TRBV4-3 to TRBJ2-7; TRBD1 matches 9 bases. The V and J ends lost 5 bases and 1 base, in that order; junction bases with no gene match: 9. CDR1 and CDR2 from the germline V gene are LGHNA and YSLEER. This CDR3 contains 16 residues. CDR3 loop: CASSFSWTGESYEQYF. The CDR3 nucleotides read TGCGCCAGCAGCTTCTCTTGGACAGGGGAATCCTACGAGCAGTACTTC.

This clone was seen a few times. The rearrangement uses TRBV27 and TRBJ1-5; 10 bases fit TRBD1. Germline trimming cut 0 bases from V and 11 bases from J; bases unmatched to any gene: 7. From germline, CDR1 is MNHEY and CDR2 SMNVEV (reference sequence). The CDR3 spans 15 residues. DNA for the CDR3: TGTGCCAGCAGTTTATCCGGGACAGGGGCCCTCTCCCAGCATTTT. It is translated as CASSLSGTGALSQHF.

The chain carries TRBV28 and TRBJ2-2; TRBD1 is a possible D gene (6 bases). V dropped 1 base and J dropped 2 bases, with 11 bases sitting between them. The CDR3 sequence is 16 residues long. The V gene's germline CDR1 is MDHEN and CDR2 SYDVKM. CDR3 in DNA: TGTGCCAGCAGTTTATCAGGGGACCTTAACACCGGGGAGCTGTTTTTT. It specifies CASSLSGDLNTGELFF.